The 17 T cell receptor beta chains presented below share a single source sample, sequenced in a study of blood T cell repertoires in COVID-19. The table came from immunoSEQ multiplex PCR; TCRdb's copy has only in-frame clones and leaves some out. Of under 250,000 clones listed, just under 85% are singletons. What was sequenced was peripheral blood. The receptors shown here come from a man aged 45-60 years with acute or convalescent COVID-19.

V usage is TRBV25-1 and J usage is TRBJ1-3; 7 nucleotides align to TRBD1. The CDR3 covers 14 residues. The germline gives CDR1 MGHDK, CDR2 SYGVNS. J lost 4 bases, V lost 4 bases, and 4 bases had no gene match. CDR3 residues: CASSGTGAGNTIYF. The DNA of the CDR3 is TGTGCCAGCAGTGGAACAGGGGCCGGAAACACCATATATTTT.

The chain couples TRBV3-1 (or the pseudogene TRBV3-2) to TRBJ1-6; D is unclear. In germline, CDR1 is LGHDT, CDR2 YNNKEL (reference sequence). The V and J ends lost 1 base and 9 bases respectively, with 13 bases between them. This CDR3 has 15 amino acids. The CDR3 protein is CASSQVSFGGSPLHF. In nucleotides, the CDR3 is TGTGCCAGCAGCCAAGTTTCATTCGGCGGTTCACCCCTCCACTTT.

This sequence joins TRBV7-9 and TRBJ2-3; 7 nucleotides align to TRBD1. J was trimmed by 4 bases and V by 0 bases; bases with no gene match: 4. The CDR3 spans 15 residues. From germline, CDR1 is SEHNR and CDR2 FQNEAQ (reference sequence). CDR3 DNA sequence: TGTGCCAGCAGCTTAGCGGCAGGGGGATCAGATACGCAGTATTTT. Amino acids: CASSLAAGGSDTQYF.

The J gene is TRBJ2-7, the V gene TRBV9; TRBD1 might be the D (5 bases). This CDR3 spans 14 amino acids. Trimming stripped 3 bases from V and 4 bases from J, with 14 bases between. Germline V gives CDR1 SGDLS, CDR2 YYNGEE. CDR3 region: CASSASGIGYEQYF. DNA of the CDR3: TGTGCCAGCAGCGCGTCAGGGATTGGGTACGAGCAGTACTTC.

This chain links TRBV4-1 with TRBJ2-7; a weak D match, TRBD2 (7 bases). Germline lookup yields CDR1 MGHRA and CDR2 YSYEKL. The CDR3 loop spans 13 amino acids. V was pared by 4 bases and J by 7 bases, with 14 bases between. DNA of the CDR3: TGCGCCAGCAGCCGGACGGGGGGCGATGAGCAGTACTTC. As protein: CASSRTGGDEQYF.

The chain carries TRBV30 and TRBJ1-5; D unresolved. Germline CDR1 is GTSNPN and CDR2 is SVGIG (reference sequence). V dropped 1 base and J dropped 6 bases, with 7 bases sitting between them. The CDR3 totals 12 residues. CDR3 amino acids: CAWSAGVQPQHF. As DNA, the CDR3 is TGTGCCTGGAGTGCGGGAGTTCAGCCCCAGCATTTT.

This clone was recorded once. This chain joins TRBV10-2 and TRBJ2-7; 7 bases align to TRBD2. Germline CDR1 WSHSY, CDR2 SAAADI. The ends lost 4 bases at V and 2 bases at J; junction bases unmatched: 14. The CDR3 consists of 17 residues. The CDR3 here is CASSGVPGTSDTYEQYF. CDR3 nucleotides: TGCGCCAGCAGTGGGGTTCCCGGAACTAGCGATACCTACGAGCAGTACTTC.

A single count supports this clone. The CDR3 region is CASRGWGLAGVPLGTQYF. DNA for the CDR3: TGTGCCAGCAGGGGTTGGGGACTAGCGGGAGTGCCCCTCGGGACCCAGTACTTC. The chain carries TRBV7-8 and TRBJ2-5, with TRBD2 matching over 14 bases. Per germline, CDR1 SGHVS and CDR2 FQNEAQ. The CDR3 has 18 amino acids. Trimming at V came to 6 bases and at J to 7 bases, leaving 16 bases not matched to a gene.

This clone was detected once. The chain combines TRBV6-2 or TRBV6-3 with TRBJ1-3; 10 bases are a match to TRBD1. The CDR3 extends over 15 amino acids. Germline V gene lookup returns CDR1 MNHEY and CDR2 SVGEGT. V gave up 5 bases and J gave up 4 bases; unmatched junction bases: 5. The CDR3, as DNA: TGTGCCAGCAGTACTGGACAGGGGGGAGGAAACACCATATATTTT. Translating gives CASSTGQGGGNTIYF.

The rearrangement links TRBV18 to TRBJ2-7, with a tentative D call TRBD2 (5 bases). This CDR3 contains 16 residues. From germline, CDR1 is KGHSH and CDR2 LQKENI. V was clipped by 5 bases and J by 6 bases, with 23 bases between them. In DNA form, the CDR3 reads TGTGCCAGCTCATTTGATAGCGAGCGTTCTGCTTCCGAGCAGTACTTC. Translation: CASSFDSERSASEQYF.

The V and J genes are TRBV5-1 and TRBJ2-7; 9 bases are a match to TRBD1. The junction had 10 bases not matched to a gene; V was cut back by 3 bases and J by 6 bases. CDR1 is SGHRS, CDR2 YFSETQ, per germline. This CDR3 spans 15 amino acids. CDR3 nucleotides: TGCGCCAGCAGCTACTACAGGGGGCAGTCGGGCGAGCAGTACTTC. Translated, it gives CASSYYRGQSGEQYF.

The chain uses TRBV5-4 and TRBJ1-4, with a weak D call TRBD1 (6 bases). Trimming removed 4 bases from V and 8 bases from J, with 9 bases in between. CDR1 and CDR2 (germline): SGHNT, YYREEE (reference sequence). The CDR3 extends over 12 amino acids. For the CDR3, the DNA is TGTGCCAGCAGCGCGGACAGCGAAAAACTGTTTTTT. It codes for CASSADSEKLFF.

The CDR3 DNA sequence: TGCGCCAGCAGCTTGGGAGGACAGGGCAATCAGCCCCAGCATTTT. As protein: CASSLGGQGNQPQHF. The rearrangement joins TRBV5-1 to TRBJ1-5; 7 bases align to TRBD1. The CDR3 is 15 residues long. The germline CDR1 and CDR2 sequences are SGHRS and YFSETQ. J gave up 2 bases and V 0 bases, and 2 bases lay outside the gene matches.

This clone came up a few times. CDR3 sequence reads: CASSYFTGKAGPQHF. CDR3 nucleotides: TGTGCCAGCAGTTACTTTACAGGGAAAGCAGGTCCCCAGCATTTT. The chain carries TRBV6-6 and TRBJ1-5, with TRBD1 as a possible D gene (6 bases). V was clipped by 1 base and J by 10 bases, with 17 bases between them. The CDR3 has 15 amino acids. The V gene's germline CDR1 is MNHNY and CDR2 SVGAGI (reference sequence).

The chain uses TRBV10-3 and TRBJ1-3; TRBD1 aligns across 7 bases. Germline V CDR1 and CDR2: ENHRY, SYGVKD. V dropped 5 bases and J dropped 4; count of bases not matched to a gene: 2. The CDR3 contains 13 residues. The CDR3 protein is CAISPGQGNTIYF. The CDR3 coding sequence is TGTGCCATCAGTCCGGGACAGGGAAACACCATATATTTT.

The chain has TRBV6-5 and TRBJ2-7, with TRBD1 matching over 9 bases. The V segment lost 7 bases and the J segment 6 bases; nucleotides outside the gene matches: 10. The CDR3 is made up of 14 amino acids. CDR1 and CDR2 (germline): MNHEY, SVGAGI. CDR3 loop: CASITGQGTSEQYF. CDR3 DNA: TGTGCCAGCATCACGGGACAGGGAACAAGCGAGCAGTACTTC.

This clone is a singleton in its sample. This chain uses TRBV19 with TRBJ2-7; D is uncertain. The CDR3 is 12 residues long. Germline CDR1 is LNHDA and CDR2 is SQIVND (reference sequence). Trimming stripped 5 bases from V and 5 bases from J, with 10 bases between. DNA of the CDR3: TGTGCCAGTAGTGTGACATCCGACGAGCAGTACTTC. The encoded protein is CASSVTSDEQYF.